This TCR beta chain stems from a study of T cell changes during pregnancy in multiple sclerosis. Sequenced by immunoSEQ multiplex PCR; TCRdb stores in-frame clones only, minus some. The table includes approximately 98,000 clones, about 90% detected once. The CDR3 contains 12 residues. Looked up from germline, CDR1 is SEHNR and CDR2 is FQNEAQ (reference sequence). With 3 bases removed from V and 7 bases from J, the gap between germline ends came to 10 bases. The receptor was isolated from a female donor in good health, enrolled as a control in a pregnancy study. J is TRBJ2-7 and V is TRBV7-9; D gene uncertain. Sequenced material: peripheral blood, taken after pregnancy. The CDR3 region is CASSFRTEEQYF. For the CDR3, the DNA is TGTGCCAGCAGCTTTCGTACAGAAGAGCAGTACTTC.